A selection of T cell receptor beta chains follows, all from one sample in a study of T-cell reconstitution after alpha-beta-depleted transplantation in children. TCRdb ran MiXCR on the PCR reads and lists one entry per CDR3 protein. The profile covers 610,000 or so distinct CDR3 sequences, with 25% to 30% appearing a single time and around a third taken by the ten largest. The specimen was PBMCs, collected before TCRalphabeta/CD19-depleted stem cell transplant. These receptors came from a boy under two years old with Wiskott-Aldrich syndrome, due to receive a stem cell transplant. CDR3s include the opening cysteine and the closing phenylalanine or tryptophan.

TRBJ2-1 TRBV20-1 CSARDSGGTYNEQFF
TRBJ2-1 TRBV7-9 CASSEYGAGTIRNEQFF
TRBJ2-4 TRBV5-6 CASSLGRGSKNIQYF
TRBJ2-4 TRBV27 CASSPRLVGIQYF
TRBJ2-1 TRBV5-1 CASSFSGKTNNEQFF
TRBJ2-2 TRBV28 CASYSGRIPTGELFF
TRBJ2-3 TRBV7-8 CASSLGALAGGLSDTQYF
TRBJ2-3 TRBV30 CAWSELWGTQYF
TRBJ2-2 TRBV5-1 CASSLAVTNTGELFF
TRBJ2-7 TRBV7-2 CASSLQAGPYEQYF
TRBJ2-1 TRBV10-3 CAISEHYNEQFF
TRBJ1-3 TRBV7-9 CASSLPGEVWDTIYF
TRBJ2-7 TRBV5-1 CASSLAASGLSYEQYF
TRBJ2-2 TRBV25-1 CASSERRDTGELFF
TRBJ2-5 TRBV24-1 CATSDPGTGGETQYF
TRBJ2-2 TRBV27 CASRAGGSLVGELFF
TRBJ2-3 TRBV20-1 CSAKFSQSTDTQYF
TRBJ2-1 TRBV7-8 CASSLLAAEQFF
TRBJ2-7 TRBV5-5 CASSLVTRGGEQYF
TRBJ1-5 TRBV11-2 CASSLGQAQEPQHF
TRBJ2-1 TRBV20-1 CSASLLATSYYNEQFF
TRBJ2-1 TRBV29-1 CSVTGSSNNEQFF
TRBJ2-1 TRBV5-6 CASSLILYNEQFF
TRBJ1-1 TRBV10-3 CAISESDGTRTEAFF
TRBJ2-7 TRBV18 CASSRLIAGETYEQYF
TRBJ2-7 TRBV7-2 CASSRQYEQYF
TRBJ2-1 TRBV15 CATSQIRGSEQFF
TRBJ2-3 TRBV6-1 CASSEAGPRLTDTQYF
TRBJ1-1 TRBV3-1 CASSPFTGGYTEAFF
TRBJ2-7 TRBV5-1 CASSLGGYRDRGLREQYF
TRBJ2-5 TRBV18 CASSPGRGEETQYF